This paragraph reports one T cell receptor (beta chain). Antigen specificity is unknown. The sort gate was single viable CD3+CD4+CD8-CD45RO+ cells for memory CD4+ T cells. This record belongs to a study of memory CD4+ T cells and cytomegalovirus serostatus. Study as a whole: This sample comes from healthy Belgian adults, under 10 CMV seropositive, about 25 seronegative.

Methods used by the authors: After removing out-of-frame reads, millions of distinct TCRbeta sequences remained. This table comes from immunoSEQ multiplex PCR, and its TCRdb copy is limited to in-frame clones, with some not included. That table furnishes V, J and clone size, whereas the DNA furnished D and trimming. The sample holds tens of thousands of clones, just under 80% seen once. Study results and limitations: About 40% of the roughly 150 known CMV-associated TCRbeta sequences appeared in CD4+ memory.

Trimming removed 6 bases at V and 10 bases at J, with 6 bases between. The CDR3 length is 9 residues. The germline V gene encodes CDR1 MNHNS and CDR2 SASEGT. The TCR originated in an adult in good health and CMV-seronegative. The sample consisted of memory CD4+ T cells from blood. The rearrangement uses TRBV6-1 and TRBJ1-1; D unresolved. The CDR3 loop reads CASSPGAFF. CDR3 coding DNA: TGTGCCAGCAGCCCCGGAGCTTTCTTT.